Reported below is one T cell receptor beta chain. The antigen this receptor binds is unknown. No base qualities exist here, and no much larger clone lies one base off it. This entry belongs to a study of OX40 agonist ivuxolimab in advanced cancers. Study-wide context: Ivuxolimab was an agonistic, fully human IgG2 monoclonal antibody directed against OX40 (CD134), a costimulatory receptor. Peripheral TCRbeta sequencing aimed to test whether ivuxolimab altered TCR sequence diversity and caused clonal T-cell expansion. Of the roughly 54 patients in dose escalation, around 19 had hepatocellular carcinoma, around 15 had melanoma, 9 had renal cell carcinoma and 9 had head and neck cancer. Intravenous ivuxolimab was administered to patients every 2 weeks at six dose levels: 0.01, 0.1, 0.3, 1.5, 3 and 10 mg/kg. The paper describes the monotherapy dose-escalation part (N ≈ 51 patients) of the phase I trial of ivuxolimab. Three dose-escalation patients achieved partial responses, one with hepatocellular carcinoma and two with cutaneous melanoma. The dose-escalation cohort was around 83% male with a mean age of roughly 60 years, ranging from roughly 20 to 80. Patients were allowed to have had prior anti-PD-1, anti-PD-L1 or anti-CTLA-4 therapy, and roughly two fifths of the dose-escalation patients had been treated with checkpoint inhibitors.

For sequencing of the TCRbeta CDR3 region, genomic DNA was extracted from the sorted cells. The immunoSEQ Assay was used for sequencing of TCRbeta CDR3 regions. The clones in this table, taken by TCRdb from immuneACCESS, are in-frame only. Not every clone is retained; where verified, under half of the shortfall comes from an unresolved V gene, and the cause of the rest is unknown. In this sample the table shows over 35,000 clones, 75% to 90% of which occur a single time. The ten largest clones capture roughly 4.5% of the sample. The investigation overall reported the following: After ivuxolimab, expanded clones were on average more numerous among CD8+ T cells than among CD4+ T cells. The antigen specificity of the peripheral T cells that underwent clonal expansion was not determined. In partial responders in the 0.1-3.0 mg/kg groups, normalized peripheral clonal expansion was found to be among the lowest, especially among CD8+ T cells. Low levels of normalized T-cell clonal expansion were also seen in some patients who did not respond. Clonal expansion of both CD4+ and CD8+ blood T cells was observed from baseline to week 6 at doses 0.1 to 3.0 mg/kg.

According to the germline V gene, CDR1 reads SGHTS and CDR2 reads YDEGEE. Trimming costs V 0 bases and J 0 bases, and their ends lie 12 bases apart. The CDR3 runs 16 amino acids, cysteine and phenylalanine included. The CDR3 DNA has 48 bases and is translated from base 1. Patients with a history of autoimmune disease or receiving systemic immunosuppression were excluded from the trial. Peripheral blood for TCR sequencing was collected from all dose cohorts at baseline, on cycle 4 day 1, and on cycle 7 day 1. The samples were taken from a phase I, first-in-human, multicenter, open-label dose-escalation trial of ivuxolimab. Adults with locally advanced or metastatic head and neck squamous cell, hepatocellular, melanoma or renal cell carcinoma were enrolled in the trial. CD4+ and CD8+ T cells were sorted separately from peripheral blood before TCR sequencing.

The specimen was CD4+ or CD8+ T cells sorted from blood, collected in a trial of the OX40 agonist ivuxolimab. The origin of this receptor is an adult with an advanced solid tumor such as melanoma, head and neck, liver or kidney cancer. The receptor chain draws on TRBV5-8 and TRBJ2-5, and possibly TRBD1, on 6 matching bases. For the CDR3, the sequence is CASSLGQGLDQETQYF. The nucleotides are TGTGCCAGCAGCTTGGGGCAGGGGCTGGACCAAGAGACCCAGTACTTC.